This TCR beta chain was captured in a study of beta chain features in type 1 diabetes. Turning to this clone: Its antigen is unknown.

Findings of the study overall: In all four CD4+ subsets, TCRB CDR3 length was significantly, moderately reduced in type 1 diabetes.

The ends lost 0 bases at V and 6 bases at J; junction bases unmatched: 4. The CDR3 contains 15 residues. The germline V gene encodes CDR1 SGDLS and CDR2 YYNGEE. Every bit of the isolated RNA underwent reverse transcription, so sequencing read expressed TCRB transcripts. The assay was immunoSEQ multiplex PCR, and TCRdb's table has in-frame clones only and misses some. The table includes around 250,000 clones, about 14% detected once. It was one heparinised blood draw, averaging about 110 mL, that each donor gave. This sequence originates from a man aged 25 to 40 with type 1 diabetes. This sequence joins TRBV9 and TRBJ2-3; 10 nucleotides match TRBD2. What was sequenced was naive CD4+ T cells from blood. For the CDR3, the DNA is TGTGCCAGCAGCGTAGCGGTTAGCGGGAGGGATACGCAGTATTTT. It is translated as CASSVAVSGRDTQYF.